The 4 T cell receptor beta chains presented below share a single source sample, sequenced in a study of blood T cell repertoires in COVID-19. Assay used: immunoSEQ multiplex PCR; TCRdb lists only in-frame clones, some missing. The sample records some 190,000 clones, around 83% being singletons. Sequencing was performed on PBMCs or T cells enriched from blood (not recorded which). The receptors were gathered from a woman in her 40s in a cohort exposed to, infected with or recovered from COVID-19 (not recorded which).

The rearrangement joins TRBV11-2 to TRBJ2-1; 8 bases line up with TRBD1. Trimming at V came to 3 bases and at J to 6 bases, leaving 4 bases not matched to a gene. Germline V gene sequence: CDR1 SGHAT, CDR2 FQNNGV. The CDR3 is 14 residues long. The CDR3 loop is CASSFGTGFNEQFF. The CDR3 DNA reads as TGTGCCAGCAGCTTTGGGACAGGATTCAATGAGCAGTTCTTC.

The genes are TRBV10-1 and TRBJ1-6; D is unresolved. V was pared by 3 bases and J by 8 bases, with 11 bases between. The germline V gene encodes CDR1 WNHNN and CDR2 SYGVQD (reference sequence). This CDR3 spans 14 amino acids. CDR3 region: CASSESGVHSPLHF. For the CDR3, the DNA is TGCGCCAGCAGTGAATCGGGAGTGCATTCACCCCTCCACTTT.

V and J are TRBV28 and TRBJ1-1; D unclear. Germline CDR1 reads MDHEN; CDR2 reads SYDVKM. The germline V and J ends were trimmed by 4 bases and 7 bases, with 10 bases remaining between them. The CDR3 spans 12 residues. The CDR3 DNA reads TGTGCCAGCAGTTCCCCGGGAATTGAAGCTTTCTTT. As protein: CASSSPGIEAFF.

V and J are TRBV6-5 and TRBJ1-1; 8 bases align to TRBD1. Germline V gene data show CDR1 as MNHEY and CDR2 as SVGAGI. CDR3 length equals 15 residues. V lost 2 bases to trimming and J lost 1 base; unmatched junction nucleotides: 3. In nucleotides, the CDR3 is TGTGCCAGCAGTTACCCGACAGGGGCGAACACTGAAGCTTTCTTT. This sequence encodes CASSYPTGANTEAFF.